This TCR beta chain comes out of a study of blood T cell repertoires in COVID-19. Turning to the study itself: Acute and convalescent COVID-19 samples came from the United States, Italy and Spain. PBMCs, B-cell-depleted T cells, or T cells were the source of the cDNA or gDNA that made up the material.

The V gene's germline CDR1 is SGHRS and CDR2 YFSETQ. The CDR3 totals 16 residues. Trimming shortened V by 0 bases and J by 7 bases, and 16 bases separated the two germline ends. The data were produced by immunoSEQ multiplex PCR, yet TCRdb's version contains in-frame clones alone and is incomplete. The repertoire includes approximately 300,000 clones, around 87% of them detected once, and 1% sits in the top ten. The sample holds a few counts of this clone. This receptor was taken from a man aged 50 or older with active or convalescent COVID-19. This sequence joins TRBV5-1 and TRBJ2-2, with D possibly TRBD2 on 6 matching bases. The sequenced sample consisted of peripheral blood. The CDR3 DNA sequence: TGCGCCAGCAGCTTGGGGACTATACCTGAGATCGGGGAGCTGTTTTTT. It is translated as CASSLGTIPEIGELFF.